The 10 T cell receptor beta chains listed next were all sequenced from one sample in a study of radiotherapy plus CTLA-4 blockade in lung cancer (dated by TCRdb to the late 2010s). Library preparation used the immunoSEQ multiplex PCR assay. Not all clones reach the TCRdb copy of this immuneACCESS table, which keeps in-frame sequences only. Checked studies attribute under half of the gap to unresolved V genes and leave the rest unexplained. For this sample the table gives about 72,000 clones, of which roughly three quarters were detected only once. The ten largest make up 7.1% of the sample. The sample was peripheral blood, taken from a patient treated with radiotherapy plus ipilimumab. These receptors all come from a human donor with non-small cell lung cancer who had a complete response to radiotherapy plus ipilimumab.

CDR3 region: CASSLSRGQAGELFF. In nucleotides, the CDR3 is TGCGCCAGCAGCTTGAGTAGGGGGCAGGCCGGGGAGCTGTTTTTT. The rearrangement joins TRBV5-1 to TRBJ2-2, with 7 bases that match TRBD1. The V segment lost 1 base and the J segment 6 bases; nucleotides outside the gene matches: 6. The CDR3 totals 15 residues. Germline V gene sequence: CDR1 SGHRS, CDR2 YFSETQ.

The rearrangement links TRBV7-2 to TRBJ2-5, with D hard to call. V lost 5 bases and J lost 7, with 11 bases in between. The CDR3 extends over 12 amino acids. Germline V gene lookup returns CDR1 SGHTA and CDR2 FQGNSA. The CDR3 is CASSGASRTQYF. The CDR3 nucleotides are TGTGCCAGCAGCGGCGCCAGCCGGACCCAGTACTTC.

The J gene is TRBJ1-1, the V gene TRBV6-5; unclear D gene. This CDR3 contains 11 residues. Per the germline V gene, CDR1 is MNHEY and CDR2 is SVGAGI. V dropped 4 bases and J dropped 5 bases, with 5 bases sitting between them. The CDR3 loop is CASSSLTEAFF. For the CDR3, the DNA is TGTGCCAGCAGTTCCCTTACTGAAGCTTTCTTT.

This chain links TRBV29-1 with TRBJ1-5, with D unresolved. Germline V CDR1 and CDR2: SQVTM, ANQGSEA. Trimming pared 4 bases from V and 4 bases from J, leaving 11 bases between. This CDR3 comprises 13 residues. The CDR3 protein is CSVVINRNQPQHF. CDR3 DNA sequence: TGCAGCGTTGTTATTAACAGAAATCAGCCCCAGCATTTT. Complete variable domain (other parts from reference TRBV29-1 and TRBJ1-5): SAVISQKPSRDICQRGTSLTIQCQVDSQVTMMFWYRQQPGQSLTLIATANQGSEATYESGFVIDKFPISRPNLTFSTLTVSNMSPEDSSIYLCSVVINRNQPQHFGDGTRLSIL.

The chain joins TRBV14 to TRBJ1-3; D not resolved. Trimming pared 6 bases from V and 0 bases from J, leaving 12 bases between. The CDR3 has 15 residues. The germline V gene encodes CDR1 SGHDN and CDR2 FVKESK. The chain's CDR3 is CASSSALSSGNTIYF. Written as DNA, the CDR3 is TGTGCCAGCAGTTCGGCGCTGTCCTCTGGAAACACCATATATTTT.

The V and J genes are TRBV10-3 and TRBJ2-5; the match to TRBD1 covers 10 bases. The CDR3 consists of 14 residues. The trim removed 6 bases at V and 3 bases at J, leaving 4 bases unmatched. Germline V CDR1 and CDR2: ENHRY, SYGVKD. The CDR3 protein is CAIRQGTGEETQYF. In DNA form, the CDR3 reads TGTGCCATCAGGCAAGGGACAGGGGAAGAGACCCAGTACTTC.

CDR3 in DNA: TGTGCCAGCAGCGTAGCGGCGAACACTGAAGCTTTCTTT. This encodes CASSVAANTEAFF. The V gene is TRBV9, the J gene TRBJ1-1; no firm D call. This CDR3 spans 13 amino acids. The germline V gene has CDR1 SGDLS and CDR2 YYNGEE. Trimming pared 0 bases from V and 1 base from J, leaving 4 bases between.

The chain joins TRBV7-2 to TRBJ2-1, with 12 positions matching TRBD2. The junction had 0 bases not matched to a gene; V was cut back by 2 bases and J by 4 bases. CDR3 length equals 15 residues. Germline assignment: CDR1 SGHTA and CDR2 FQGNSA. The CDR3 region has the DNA TGTGCCAGCAGCTTACTAGCGGGGGGGTACAATGAGCAGTTCTTC. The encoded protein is CASSLLAGGYNEQFF. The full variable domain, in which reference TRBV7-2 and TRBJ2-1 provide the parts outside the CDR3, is GAGVSQSPSNKVTEKGKDVELRCDPISGHTALYWYRQSLGQGLEFLIYFQGNSAPDKSGLPSDRFSAERTGGSVSTLTIQRTQQEDSAVYLCASSLLAGGYNEQFFGPGTRLTVL.

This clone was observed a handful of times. The CDR3 here is CASSPRGTSGGASTQYF. CDR3 nucleotide sequence: TGCGCCAGCAGCCCGCGAGGGACTAGCGGGGGGGCGTCTACGCAGTATTTT. The chain couples TRBV5-1 to TRBJ2-3; 16 bases fit TRBD2. Germline assignment: CDR1 SGHRS and CDR2 YFSETQ. Unmatched junction bases numbered 10, after V lost 4 bases and J lost 8 bases. The CDR3 contains 17 residues.

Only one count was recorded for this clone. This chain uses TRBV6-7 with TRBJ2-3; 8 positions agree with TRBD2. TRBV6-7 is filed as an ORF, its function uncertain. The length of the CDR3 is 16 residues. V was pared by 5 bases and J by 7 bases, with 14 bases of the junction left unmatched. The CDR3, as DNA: TGTGCCAGCAGTCCCCGAATAGCGGGGACGAGGAATACGCAGTATTTT. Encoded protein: CASSPRIAGTRNTQYF.